The 24 T cell receptor beta chains below all came from one sample that was sequenced in a study of blood T cell repertoires in COVID-19. Sequenced by immunoSEQ multiplex PCR; TCRdb stores in-frame clones only, minus some. The profile shows approximately 140,000 clones, 87% of them singletons. Sequencing used peripheral blood. The receptors originated from a woman aged 60-75 years with active or convalescent COVID-19.

The rearrangement joins TRBV5-8 to TRBJ1-1; a weak D match, TRBD1 (6 bases). Germline values: CDR1 SGHTS, CDR2 YDEGEE. Deletions cut 2 bases from V and 1 base from J, with 9 bases between. CDR3 size: 14 residues. The DNA for the CDR3 is TGTGCCAGCAGCTTCACAGGGAGGAACACTGAAGCTTTCTTT. It codes for CASSFTGRNTEAFF.

This clone appeared many times. V is TRBV7-2 and J is TRBJ1-6; 7 positions match TRBD1. Trimming cost V 5 bases and J 7 bases; bases outside gene matches: 5. In germline, CDR1 is SGHTA, CDR2 FQGNSA. The CDR3 is made up of 14 amino acids. CDR3 in DNA: TGTGCCAGCAGCGTGGGACAGATAAATTCACCCCTCCACTTT. Encoded protein: CASSVGQINSPLHF.

CDR3 DNA: TGTGCCAGCAGCTCAGGACAGGGTCTAGAGTACTTC. Translated: CASSSGQGLEYF. V usage is TRBV7-2 and J usage is TRBJ2-5; 8 nucleotides align to TRBD1. CDR3 length equals 12 residues. V lost 4 bases to trimming and J lost 12 bases; unmatched junction nucleotides: 7. CDR1 and CDR2 (germline): SGHTA, FQGNSA.

The genes are TRBV29-1 and TRBJ1-1, with D unresolved. From germline, CDR1 is SQVTM and CDR2 ANQGSEA. CDR3 length equals 14 residues. V was pared by 1 base and J by 1 base, with 10 bases between. The CDR3, as DNA: TGCAGCGTTGAAGGGGAGAGACAGAACACTGAAGCTTTCTTT. It yields the protein CSVEGERQNTEAFF.

J is TRBJ1-1 and V is TRBV10-3, with a weak D call TRBD1 (5 bases). V was trimmed by 3 bases and J by 1 base, leaving 9 bases between them. Germline loops: CDR1 ENHRY, CDR2 SYGVKD. The CDR3 has 14 residues. This CDR3 reads CAISEGVGNTEAFF. CDR3 DNA sequence: TGTGCCATCAGTGAAGGGGTTGGGAACACTGAAGCTTTCTTT.

This clone has a single count. The chain uses TRBV3-1 (or the pseudogene TRBV3-2) and TRBJ1-1; TRBD1 is a possible D gene (5 bases). V lost 2 bases and J lost 5, with 15 bases in between. The germline V gene has CDR1 LGHDT and CDR2 YNNKEL (reference sequence). The CDR3 spans 15 residues. As DNA, the CDR3 is TGTGCCAGCAGCCAAAAAAGGACCCGGGGGACTGAAGCTTTCTTT. Its protein is CASSQKRTRGTEAFF.

In DNA, the CDR3 is TGTGCCAGCAGTACTTTGACAGGCCTAGAGACCCAGTACTTC. It is translated as CASSTLTGLETQYF. The chain uses TRBV6-6 and TRBJ2-5; D is perhaps TRBD1 (6 bases). Trimming shortened V by 5 bases and J by 4 bases, and 14 bases separated the two germline ends. Germline V gives CDR1 MNHNY, CDR2 SVGAGI (reference sequence). The CDR3 loop spans 14 amino acids.

This chain links TRBV27 with TRBJ1-6, with 9 bases aligning to TRBD1. Germline V gene data show CDR1 as MNHEY and CDR2 as SMNVEV (reference sequence). The CDR3 loop spans 14 amino acids. V shed 6 bases, J shed 7 bases, and the junction held 4 bases outside the gene matches. The CDR3 spells CASRTGGLNSPLHF. The DNA for the CDR3 is TGTGCCAGCAGGACAGGGGGTTTGAATTCACCCCTCCACTTT.

The chain links TRBV10-1 to TRBJ1-2; D may be TRBD1 (5 bases). The germline V gene encodes CDR1 WNHNN and CDR2 SYGVQD (reference sequence). V was cut by 7 bases and J by 7 bases, with 25 bases left in between. The CDR3 spans 16 residues. The CDR3 nucleotides read TGCGCCAGCATCCCCCCCAGGGTCTTAAGGTGGGGTGGCTACACCTTC. Translation gives CASIPPRVLRWGGYTF.

This clone came up once. The CDR3 reads CASSMTGTEAFF. Here the CDR3 DNA reads TGTGCCAGCAGTATGACAGGGACTGAAGCTTTCTTT. The genes are TRBV12-3 or TRBV12-4 and TRBJ1-1; 7 bases agree with TRBD1. V lost 5 bases, J lost 5 bases, and 2 bases stayed unmatched. This CDR3 is built from 12 residues.

V is TRBV29-1 and J is TRBJ1-2, with TRBD1 identical over 7 bases. CDR3 size: 11 residues. The V gene's germline CDR1 is SQVTM and CDR2 ANQGSEA. V shed 7 bases, J shed 7 bases, and the junction held 6 bases outside the gene matches. The CDR3 region is CSAERTGGYTF. CDR3 nucleotides: TGCAGCGCGGAGAGGACAGGTGGCTACACCTTC.

This rearrangement joins TRBV19 to TRBJ2-2, with 10 bases aligning to TRBD1. The CDR3 is 16 amino acids. Losses at the gene ends were 3 bases for V and 3 bases for J; bases not matched to a gene: 4. Germline CDR1 reads LNHDA; CDR2 reads SQIVND (reference sequence). The CDR3 region has the DNA TGTGCCAGTAGTATGCAAGGACAGGGGGACACCGGGGAGCTGTTTTTT. Translation: CASSMQGQGDTGELFF.

The CDR3 region has the DNA TGTGCCAGCAGCCAAGAACGCCGGACTGCCCAAAACCGCCAAGAGACCCAGTACTTC. It encodes CASSQERRTAQNRQETQYF. The chain recombines TRBV3-1 (or the pseudogene TRBV3-2) with TRBJ2-5; perhaps TRBD2 as D (5 bases). V gave up 0 bases and J gave up 1 base, with 21 bases separating them. Germline V gene data show CDR1 as LGHDT and CDR2 as YNNKEL (reference sequence). The length of the CDR3 is 19 residues.

This chain joins TRBV29-1 and TRBJ1-4, with 9 bases matching TRBD1. In germline, CDR1 is SQVTM, CDR2 ANQGSEA. V dropped 6 bases and J dropped 8; count of bases not matched to a gene: 10. The CDR3 sequence is 14 residues long. The CDR3 reads CSVPAGTGSEKLFF. CDR3 in DNA: TGCAGCGTGCCCGCCGGGACAGGGTCCGAAAAACTGTTTTTT.

The chain carries TRBV5-1 and TRBJ2-5, with 8 positions matching TRBD2. Germline V lookup: CDR1 SGHRS, CDR2 YFSETQ. The CDR3 loop spans 14 amino acids. V trimming: 0 bases; J trimming: 4 bases; junction bases outside the gene matches: 2. The CDR3 loop is CASSLVTSGETQYF. CDR3 nucleotide sequence: TGCGCCAGCAGCTTGGTAACTAGCGGAGAGACCCAGTACTTC.

This chain joins TRBV3-1 (or the pseudogene TRBV3-2) and TRBJ2-4, with D unclear. CDR3 length equals 15 residues. The germline gives CDR1 LGHDT, CDR2 YNNKEL (reference sequence). The V and J ends lost 2 bases and 0 bases respectively, with 8 bases between them. CDR3 amino acids: CASSQYAGAKNIQYF. The CDR3 nucleotides are TGTGCCAGCAGCCAATACGCAGGAGCCAAAAACATTCAGTACTTC.

The V and J genes are TRBV16 and TRBJ1-6; TRBD1 might be the D (5 bases). CDR3 size: 19 residues. Trimming shortened V by 4 bases and J by 3 bases, and 22 bases separated the two germline ends. Germline lookup yields CDR1 KGHSY and CDR2 FQNENV. The CDR3: CASSPPGTGVGLYNSPLHF. The DNA of the CDR3 is TGTGCCAGCAGCCCTCCGGGGACGGGAGTAGGGCTCTATAATTCACCCCTCCACTTT.

The rearrangement uses TRBV7-9 and TRBJ1-1; no firm D call. The CDR3 is 12 amino acids. The germline CDR1 and CDR2 sequences are SEHNR and FQNEAQ (reference sequence). Trimming left V 2 bases short and J 11 bases short, with 12 bases between. CDR3 residues: CASSLISDTAFF. The CDR3 bases are TGTGCCAGCAGCTTAATCAGCGATACGGCTTTCTTT.

V is TRBV2 and J is TRBJ1-5; TRBD1 might be the D (6 bases). With 3 bases removed from V and 7 bases from J, the gap between germline ends came to 13 bases. The V gene's germline CDR1 is SNHLY and CDR2 FYNNEI. This CDR3 region has 14 residues. This CDR3 reads CASSDMGATQPQHF. In DNA form, the CDR3 reads TGTGCCAGCAGTGATATGGGGGCCACCCAGCCCCAGCATTTT.

The gene calls are TRBV2 and TRBJ2-1; TRBD2 is a possible D gene (6 bases). The CDR3 has 14 residues. The germline V gene has CDR1 SNHLY and CDR2 FYNNEI. V was clipped by 8 bases and J by 0 bases, with 11 bases between them. The CDR3 DNA reads TGTGCCAGCGGGACTTCACTCTCCTACAATGAGCAGTTCTTC. Amino acids: CASGTSLSYNEQFF. The full variable domain, its missing parts supplied by reference TRBV2 and TRBJ2-1, is EPEVTQTPSHQVTQMGQEVILRCVPISNHLYFYWYRQILGQKVEFLVSFYNNEISEKSEIFDDQFSVERPDGSNFTLKIRSTKLEDSAMYFCASGTSLSYNEQFFGPGTRLTVL.

V gene TRBV6-5 combines with J gene TRBJ2-7, with 12 bases matching TRBD2. Unmatched junction bases numbered 6, after V lost 4 bases and J lost 5 bases. From germline, CDR1 is MNHEY and CDR2 SVGAGI. CDR3 size: 15 residues. CDR3 nucleotide sequence: TGTGCCAGCAGTTCCCTAGCGGGGGGGTTTAACGAGCAGTACTTC. Its protein is CASSSLAGGFNEQYF.

In this sample, this clone turned up a few times. The V call is TRBV4-3, the J call TRBJ1-1; D is undetermined. From germline, CDR1 is LGHNA and CDR2 YSLEER. This CDR3 is built from 15 residues. The germline V and J ends were trimmed by 1 base and 0 bases, with 9 bases remaining between them. CDR3 nucleotides: TGCGCCAGCAGCCAAGGGTTCGCAGTGAACACTGAAGCTTTCTTT. Translated, it gives CASSQGFAVNTEAFF.

This clone was picked up a small number of times. The CDR3 DNA sequence: TGTGCCAGCAGCAAGGGGGACAGTCTATCCTCACCCCTCCACTTT. Translation: CASSKGDSLSSPLHF. This chain joins TRBV21-1 and TRBJ1-6; TRBD1 is the table's D call and was not checked against the DNA. TRBV21-1 is labeled a pseudogene. The CDR3 sequence is 15 residues long.

The rearrangement uses TRBV6-5 and TRBJ1-6; a possible D gene is TRBD1 (6 bases). CDR1 MNHEY and CDR2 SVGAGI come from the germline V gene. V shed 6 bases and J shed 6 bases, with 12 bases lying between them. The CDR3 extends over 14 amino acids. CDR3 protein: CASRTGQINSPLHF. The DNA of the CDR3 is TGTGCCAGCAGGACGGGACAAATTAATTCACCCCTCCACTTT.